This is a list of T cell receptor beta chains from one sample in a study of T cell changes during pregnancy in multiple sclerosis. Data came from immunoSEQ multiplex PCR; TCRdb stores just in-frame clones and leaves some out. The sample carries about 42,000 clones, approximately 90% recorded once. The sequenced sample was CD4+ T cells from peripheral blood mononuclear cells, obtained after pregnancy. Receptors originate from a female donor with multiple sclerosis, enrolled in a pregnancy study. CDR3s include the opening cysteine and the closing phenylalanine or tryptophan. D genes are given only for firm matches. Where a row states a size, it is once, few, many or the class of an expanded clone; other rows omit it.

cdr3_aa: CASSESGAQGVNEKLFF
cdr3_nt: TGTGCCAGCAGTGAATCCGGGGCACAGGGGGTCAATGAAAAACTGTTTTTT
clone_size: .
j_call: TRBJ1-4
d_call: TRBD1
v_call: TRBV2

cdr3_aa: CASSPDGTNRPQYF
cdr3_nt: TGTGCCAGCTCACCCGACGGGACAAATAGGCCGCAGTACTTC
clone_size: once
j_call: TRBJ2-7
d_call: .
v_call: TRBV18

cdr3_aa: CASSLLGGEGTEAFF
cdr3_nt: TGTGCCAGCAGTTTACTGGGGGGGGAGGGGACTGAAGCTTTCTTT
clone_size: .
j_call: TRBJ1-1
d_call: .
v_call: TRBV27

cdr3_aa: CASSQDWAQSGAYEQYF
cdr3_nt: TGCGCCAGCAGCCAAGATTGGGCACAATCGGGGGCCTACGAGCAGTACTTC
clone_size: .
j_call: TRBJ2-7
d_call: .
v_call: TRBV4-3

cdr3_aa: CAWSVHEITEAFF
cdr3_nt: TGTGCCTGGAGTGTTCACGAGATCACTGAAGCTTTCTTT
clone_size: .
j_call: TRBJ1-1
d_call: .
v_call: TRBV30

cdr3_aa: CASSLGQGMDGYTF
cdr3_nt: TGTGCCAGCTCACTAGGACAGGGGATGGATGGCTACACCTTC
clone_size: .
j_call: TRBJ1-2
d_call: TRBD1
v_call: TRBV18

cdr3_aa: CASSTYTEAFF
cdr3_nt: TGTGCCAGTAGTACTTACACTGAAGCTTTCTTT
clone_size: few
j_call: TRBJ1-1
d_call: .
v_call: TRBV19

cdr3_aa: CASSQEYRQPQHF
cdr3_nt: TGCGCCAGCAGCCAAGAATACCGGCAGCCCCAGCATTTT
clone_size: .
j_call: TRBJ1-5
d_call: .
v_call: TRBV4-1

cdr3_aa: CASSLADSYEQYF
cdr3_nt: TGTGCCAGCAGCTTGGCCGACAGCTACGAGCAGTACTTC
clone_size: .
j_call: TRBJ2-7
d_call: .
v_call: TRBV7-2

cdr3_aa: CASSSGGASPDTQYF
cdr3_nt: TGTGCCAGCAGTTCAGGCGGGGCGAGTCCAGATACGCAGTATTTT
clone_size: .
j_call: TRBJ2-3
d_call: .
v_call: TRBV7-2

cdr3_aa: CASSAHTDTLYGYTF
cdr3_nt: TGTGCCAGCAGCGCCCACACCGACACCCTCTATGGCTACACCTTC
clone_size: .
j_call: TRBJ1-2
d_call: .
v_call: TRBV9

cdr3_aa: CASSYPRYSIDTDTQYF
cdr3_nt: TGCGCCAGCAGCTATCCCCGGTATAGCATCGACACAGATACGCAGTATTTT
clone_size: .
j_call: TRBJ2-3
d_call: .
v_call: TRBV5-1

cdr3_aa: CAWLMGAGGPVFRQFF
cdr3_nt: TGTGCCTGGCTAATGGGGGCGGGGGGTCCGGTCTTCAGGCAGTTCTTC
clone_size: .
j_call: TRBJ2-1
d_call: TRBD2
v_call: TRBV30

cdr3_aa: CASSGQGSGVTEAFF
cdr3_nt: TGTGCCAGCAGTGGACAGGGGTCTGGGGTCACTGAAGCTTTCTTT
clone_size: .
j_call: TRBJ1-1
d_call: TRBD1
v_call: TRBV2

cdr3_aa: CASSLGDRGSVGNTEAFF
cdr3_nt: TGCGCCAGCAGCTTAGGGGACAGGGGATCGGTGGGGAACACTGAAGCTTTCTTT
clone_size: .
j_call: TRBJ1-1
d_call: TRBD1
v_call: TRBV5-1

cdr3_aa: CASSYGRAPYMNTEAFF
cdr3_nt: TGTGCCAGCAGTTACGGCAGGGCTCCTTACATGAACACTGAAGCTTTCTTT
clone_size: few
j_call: TRBJ1-1
d_call: .
v_call: TRBV6-7

cdr3_aa: CASSLRTTGEETQYF
cdr3_nt: TGTGCTAGCAGCTTAAGGACAACAGGGGAAGAGACCCAGTACTTC
clone_size: .
j_call: TRBJ2-5
d_call: TRBD1
v_call: TRBV7-7

cdr3_aa: CASSPGTSEETQYF
cdr3_nt: TGCGCCAGCAGCCCCGGGACTAGCGAGGAGACCCAGTACTTC
clone_size: .
j_call: TRBJ2-5
d_call: TRBD2
v_call: TRBV5-1

cdr3_aa: CASSPSGRGYGYTF
cdr3_nt: TGTGCCAGCTCACCATCAGGGAGGGGCTATGGCTACACCTTC
clone_size: once
j_call: TRBJ1-2
d_call: .
v_call: TRBV18

cdr3_aa: CASRTQGARYPGELFF
cdr3_nt: TGTGCCAGCAGAACACAGGGGGCGCGGTATCCCGGGGAGCTGTTTTTT
clone_size: .
j_call: TRBJ2-2
d_call: TRBD1
v_call: TRBV27

cdr3_aa: CASSLSDPEVNQPQHF
cdr3_nt: TGTGCCAGCAGTTTATCGGACCCGGAGGTCAATCAGCCCCAGCATTTT
clone_size: .
j_call: TRBJ1-5
d_call: .
v_call: TRBV28

cdr3_aa: CASSQALAGGTDTQYF
cdr3_nt: TGTGCCAGCAGCCAAGCACTAGCGGGGGGGACAGATACGCAGTATTTT
clone_size: .
j_call: TRBJ2-3
d_call: TRBD2
v_call: TRBV4-2

cdr3_aa: CASSVVRTSVNEQFF
cdr3_nt: TGTGCCAGCAGCGTAGTCAGGACTAGCGTTAATGAGCAGTTCTTC
clone_size: .
j_call: TRBJ2-1
d_call: TRBD2
v_call: TRBV9

cdr3_aa: CASSFLALGNTIYF
cdr3_nt: TGTGCCAGCAGCTTCTTGGCTCTGGGAAACACCATATATTTT
clone_size: .
j_call: TRBJ1-3
d_call: .
v_call: TRBV7-2

cdr3_aa: CASSVGSRGPLAFF
cdr3_nt: TGTGCCAGCAGCGTAGGGTCTAGGGGTCCGTTAGCTTTCTTT
clone_size: few
j_call: TRBJ1-1
d_call: .
v_call: TRBV9

cdr3_aa: CASSVTGQGDQPQHF
cdr3_nt: TGTGCCAGCAGCGTAACGGGACAGGGGGATCAGCCCCAGCATTTT
clone_size: .
j_call: TRBJ1-5
d_call: TRBD1
v_call: TRBV9

cdr3_aa: CASSARGETFF
cdr3_nt: TGTGCCAGCAGTGCCAGGGGTGAAACTTTCTTT
clone_size: .
j_call: TRBJ1-1
d_call: .
v_call: TRBV5-6

cdr3_aa: CASAQRDTDTQYF
cdr3_nt: TGCGCCAGCGCTCAGCGAGACACAGATACGCAGTATTTT
clone_size: .
j_call: TRBJ2-3
d_call: .
v_call: TRBV10-2

cdr3_aa: CASSLGGTHYNEQFF
cdr3_nt: TGCGCCAGCAGCTTGGGGGGCACCCACTACAATGAGCAGTTCTTC
clone_size: .
j_call: TRBJ2-1
d_call: .
v_call: TRBV5-1

cdr3_aa: CASSRQGPGANVLTF
cdr3_nt: TGTGCCAGCAGCCGACAGGGGCCTGGGGCCAACGTCCTGACTTTC
clone_size: .
j_call: TRBJ2-6
d_call: TRBD1
v_call: TRBV9

cdr3_aa: CASSGPGLAGGFSGANVLTF
cdr3_nt: TGCGCCAGCAGTGGGCCGGGACTAGCGGGGGGTTTCTCTGGGGCCAACGTCCTGACTTTC
clone_size: .
j_call: TRBJ2-6
d_call: TRBD2
v_call: TRBV10-2

cdr3_aa: CATSGQANSPLHF
cdr3_nt: TGTGCCACCAGCGGACAGGCGAATTCACCCCTCCACTTT
clone_size: .
j_call: TRBJ1-6
d_call: TRBD1
v_call: TRBV6-6

cdr3_aa: CASSRDAGTQYF
cdr3_nt: TGTGCCAGCAGTCGAGATGCCGGTACGCAGTATTTT
clone_size: .
j_call: TRBJ2-3
d_call: .
v_call: TRBV7-9

cdr3_aa: CASSEGASYNQPQHF
cdr3_nt: TGTGCCAGCAGTGAGGGGGCCTCCTACAATCAGCCCCAGCATTTT
clone_size: few
j_call: TRBJ1-5
d_call: .
v_call: TRBV6-1

cdr3_aa: CASSHRRGEDVLTF
cdr3_nt: TGCGCCAGCAGCCACCGACGGGGGGAGGACGTCCTGACTTTC
clone_size: few
j_call: TRBJ2-6
d_call: TRBD2
v_call: TRBV4-3

cdr3_aa: CASSLAPGQGAEAFF
cdr3_nt: TGCGCCAGCAGCTTGGCCCCGGGACAGGGTGCTGAAGCTTTCTTT
clone_size: .
j_call: TRBJ1-1
d_call: TRBD1
v_call: TRBV5-1

cdr3_aa: CASSQDYRGSEAFF
cdr3_nt: TGCGCCAGCAGCCAAGACTACAGGGGTAGTGAAGCTTTCTTT
clone_size: .
j_call: TRBJ1-1
d_call: TRBD1
v_call: TRBV4-3

cdr3_aa: CSVVPRRDNEQFF
cdr3_nt: TGCAGCGTTGTTCCTCGTCGGGACAATGAGCAGTTCTTC
clone_size: .
j_call: TRBJ2-1
d_call: .
v_call: TRBV29-1

cdr3_aa: CSAQTRNEQFF
cdr3_nt: TGCAGTGCGCAGACTAGAAATGAGCAGTTCTTC
clone_size: .
j_call: TRBJ2-1
d_call: .
v_call: TRBV20-1

cdr3_aa: CASSYSRQGFGYTF
cdr3_nt: TGTGCCAGCAGTTATAGCCGCCAGGGCTTTGGCTACACCTTC
clone_size: once
j_call: TRBJ1-2
d_call: .
v_call: TRBV6-5

cdr3_aa: CASSPAGVEKLFF
cdr3_nt: TGTGCCAGCTCCCCAGCAGGGGTAGAAAAACTGTTTTTT
clone_size: .
j_call: TRBJ1-4
d_call: .
v_call: TRBV18

cdr3_aa: CASSPPRGGETQYF
cdr3_nt: TGTGCCAGCTCACCACCGCGGGGGGGTGAGACCCAGTACTTC
clone_size: .
j_call: TRBJ2-5
d_call: TRBD2
v_call: TRBV18

cdr3_aa: CASTGARQGFNTEAFF
cdr3_nt: TGTGCCAGTACGGGCGCTAGACAGGGCTTTAACACTGAAGCTTTCTTT
clone_size: .
j_call: TRBJ1-1
d_call: TRBD1
v_call: TRBV19

cdr3_aa: CASSQEAGGYTF
cdr3_nt: TGCGCCAGCAGCCAAGAAGCGGGCGGCTACACCTTC
clone_size: .
j_call: TRBJ1-2
d_call: .
v_call: TRBV4-1

cdr3_aa: CASSLDRGQDGYTF
cdr3_nt: TGTGCCAGCAGCTTGGACAGGGGGCAAGATGGCTACACCTTC
clone_size: .
j_call: TRBJ1-2
d_call: TRBD1
v_call: TRBV11-2

cdr3_aa: CASSFRNSPLHF
cdr3_nt: TGTGCCAGCAGTTTCCGTAATTCACCCCTCCACTTT
clone_size: .
j_call: TRBJ1-6
d_call: .
v_call: TRBV6-5

cdr3_aa: CASTAGWDQPQHF
cdr3_nt: TGTGCCAGCACCGCAGGGTGGGATCAGCCCCAGCATTTT
clone_size: .
j_call: TRBJ1-5
d_call: .
v_call: TRBV6-5

cdr3_aa: CASSRGPQTGELFF
cdr3_nt: TGTGCCAGCAGCAGGGGCCCACAAACCGGGGAGCTGTTTTTT
clone_size: .
j_call: TRBJ2-2
d_call: .
v_call: TRBV6-1

cdr3_aa: CASSQVGENTGELFF
cdr3_nt: TGTGCCAGCAGCCAAGTAGGAGAAAACACCGGGGAGCTGTTTTTT
clone_size: .
j_call: TRBJ2-2
d_call: .
v_call: TRBV5-4

cdr3_aa: CASSPGARGQYF
cdr3_nt: TGCGCCAGCAGCCCGGGAGCTCGGGGGCAGTATTTT
clone_size: .
j_call: TRBJ2-3
d_call: .
v_call: TRBV10-1

cdr3_aa: CASSPTRGYGYTF
cdr3_nt: TGTGCCAGTAGTCCTACCCGTGGCTATGGCTACACCTTC
clone_size: .
j_call: TRBJ1-2
d_call: .
v_call: TRBV19

cdr3_aa: CASRTSGNTIYF
cdr3_nt: TGTGCCAGCAGGACATCTGGAAACACCATATATTTT
clone_size: .
j_call: TRBJ1-3
d_call: .
v_call: TRBV2

cdr3_aa: CASSFMWASNTEAFF
cdr3_nt: TGCGCCAGCAGCTTTATGTGGGCTTCCAACACTGAAGCTTTCTTT
clone_size: .
j_call: TRBJ1-1
d_call: .
v_call: TRBV5-1

cdr3_aa: CASPPAGGNTIYF
cdr3_nt: TGTGCCAGCCCCCCGGCAGGGGGCAACACCATATATTTT
clone_size: few
j_call: TRBJ1-3
d_call: TRBD1
v_call: TRBV25-1

cdr3_aa: CASSIIIRAGLATEAFF
cdr3_nt: TGTGCCAGTAGTATTATTATAAGGGCAGGGCTGGCCACTGAAGCTTTCTTT
clone_size: .
j_call: TRBJ1-1
d_call: .
v_call: TRBV19

cdr3_aa: CASSNRGPSGNTIYF
cdr3_nt: TGTGCCAGCAGTAACAGGGGCCCCTCTGGAAACACCATATATTTT
clone_size: .
j_call: TRBJ1-3
d_call: TRBD1
v_call: TRBV5-6

cdr3_aa: CASSYGGGADTQYF
cdr3_nt: TGTGCCAGCAGTTACGGAGGGGGCGCAGATACGCAGTATTTT
clone_size: .
j_call: TRBJ2-3
d_call: .
v_call: TRBV6-6